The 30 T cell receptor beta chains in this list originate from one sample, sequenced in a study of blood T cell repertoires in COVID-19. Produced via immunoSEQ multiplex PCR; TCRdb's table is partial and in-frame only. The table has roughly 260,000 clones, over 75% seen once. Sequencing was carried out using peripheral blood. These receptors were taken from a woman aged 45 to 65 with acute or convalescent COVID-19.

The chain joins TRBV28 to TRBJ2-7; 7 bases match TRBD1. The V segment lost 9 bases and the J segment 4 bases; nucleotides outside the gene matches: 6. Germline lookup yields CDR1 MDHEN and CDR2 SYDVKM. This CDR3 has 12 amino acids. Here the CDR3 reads CASVKGAYEQYF. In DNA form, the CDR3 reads TGTGCCAGTGTGAAGGGGGCTTACGAGCAGTACTTC.

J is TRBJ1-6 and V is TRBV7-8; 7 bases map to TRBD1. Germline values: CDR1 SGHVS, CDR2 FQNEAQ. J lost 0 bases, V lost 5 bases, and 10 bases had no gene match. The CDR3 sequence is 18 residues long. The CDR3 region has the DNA TGTGCCAGCAGCACAACTTTAAGGGACAGCTCCTATAATTCACCCCTCCACTTT. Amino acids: CASSTTLRDSSYNSPLHF.

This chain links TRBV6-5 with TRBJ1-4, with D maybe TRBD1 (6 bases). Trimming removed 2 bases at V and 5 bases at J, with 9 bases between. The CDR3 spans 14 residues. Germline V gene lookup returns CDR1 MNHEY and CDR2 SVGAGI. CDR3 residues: CASSYGGANEKLFF. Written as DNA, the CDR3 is TGTGCCAGCAGTTACGGGGGCGCAAATGAAAAACTGTTTTTT.

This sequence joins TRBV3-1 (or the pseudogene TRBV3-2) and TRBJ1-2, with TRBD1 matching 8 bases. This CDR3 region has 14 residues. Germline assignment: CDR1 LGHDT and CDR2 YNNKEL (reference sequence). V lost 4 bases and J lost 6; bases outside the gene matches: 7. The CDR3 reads CASSPTDREDGYTF. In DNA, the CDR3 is TGTGCCAGCAGCCCAACGGACAGGGAGGATGGCTACACCTTC.

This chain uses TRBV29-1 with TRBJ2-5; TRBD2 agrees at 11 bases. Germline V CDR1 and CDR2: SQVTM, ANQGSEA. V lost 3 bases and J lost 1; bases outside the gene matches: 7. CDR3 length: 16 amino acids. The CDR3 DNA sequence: TGCAGCGTTGAGTTTCGACTAGCGGGATTCCAAGAGACCCAGTACTTC. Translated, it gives CSVEFRLAGFQETQYF.

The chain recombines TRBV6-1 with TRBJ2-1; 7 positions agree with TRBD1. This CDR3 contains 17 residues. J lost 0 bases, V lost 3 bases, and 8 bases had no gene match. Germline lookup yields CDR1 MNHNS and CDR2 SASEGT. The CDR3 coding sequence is TGTGCCAGCAGTGATGACAGGGTCCCGAACTCCTACAATGAGCAGTTCTTC. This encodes CASSDDRVPNSYNEQFF.

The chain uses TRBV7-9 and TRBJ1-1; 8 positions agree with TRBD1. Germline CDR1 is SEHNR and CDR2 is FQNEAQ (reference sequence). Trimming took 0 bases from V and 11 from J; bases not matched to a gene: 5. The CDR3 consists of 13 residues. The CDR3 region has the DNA TGTGCCAGCAGCTTAGCGGGGACAGGAGGGGCTTTCTTT. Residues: CASSLAGTGGAFF.

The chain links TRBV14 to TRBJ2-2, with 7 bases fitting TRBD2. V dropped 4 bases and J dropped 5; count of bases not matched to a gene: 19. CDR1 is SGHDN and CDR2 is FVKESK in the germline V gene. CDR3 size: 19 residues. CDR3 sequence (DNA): TGTGCCAGCAGCCCATTCAGCACCCCACCGGGGGGTATTACCGGGGAGCTGTTTTTT. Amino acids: CASSPFSTPPGGITGELFF.

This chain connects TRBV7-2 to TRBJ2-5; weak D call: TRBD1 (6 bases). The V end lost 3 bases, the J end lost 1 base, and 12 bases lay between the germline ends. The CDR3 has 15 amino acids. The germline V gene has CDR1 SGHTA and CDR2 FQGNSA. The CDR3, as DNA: TGTGCCAGCAGCTTGAACATAGGGGGCCAAGAGACCCAGTACTTC. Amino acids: CASSLNIGGQETQYF.

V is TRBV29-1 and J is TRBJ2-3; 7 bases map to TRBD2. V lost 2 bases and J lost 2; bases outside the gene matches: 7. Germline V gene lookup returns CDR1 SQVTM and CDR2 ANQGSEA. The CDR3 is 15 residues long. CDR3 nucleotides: TGCAGCGTTGAACGGCTAGCGGAATCCACAGATACGCAGTATTTT. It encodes CSVERLAESTDTQYF.

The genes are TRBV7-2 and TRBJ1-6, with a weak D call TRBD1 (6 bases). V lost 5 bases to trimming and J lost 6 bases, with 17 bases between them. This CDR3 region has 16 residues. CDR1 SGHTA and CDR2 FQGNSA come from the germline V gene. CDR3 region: CASSPMGAGVNSPLHF. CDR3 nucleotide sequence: TGTGCCAGCAGCCCTATGGGGGCAGGGGTTAATTCACCCCTCCACTTT.

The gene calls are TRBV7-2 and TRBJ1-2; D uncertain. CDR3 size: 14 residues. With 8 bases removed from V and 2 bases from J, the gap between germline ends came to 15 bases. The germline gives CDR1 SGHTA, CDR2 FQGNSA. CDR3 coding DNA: TGTGCCAGCCTTGCTGGCTCGGGAAACTATGGCTACACCTTC. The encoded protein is CASLAGSGNYGYTF.

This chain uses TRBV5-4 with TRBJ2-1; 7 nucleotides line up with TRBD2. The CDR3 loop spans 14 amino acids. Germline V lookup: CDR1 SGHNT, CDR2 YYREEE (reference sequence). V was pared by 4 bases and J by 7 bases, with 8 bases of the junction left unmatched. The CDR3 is CASSRMGRENEQFF. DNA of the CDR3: TGTGCCAGCAGCCGGATGGGGCGGGAGAATGAGCAGTTCTTC.

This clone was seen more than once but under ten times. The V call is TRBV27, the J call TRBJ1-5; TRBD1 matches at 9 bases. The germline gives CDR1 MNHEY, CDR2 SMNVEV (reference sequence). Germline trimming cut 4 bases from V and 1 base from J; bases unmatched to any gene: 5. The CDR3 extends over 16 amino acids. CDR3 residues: CASSWTGVGSNQPQHF. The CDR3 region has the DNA TGTGCCAGCAGTTGGACAGGGGTTGGGAGCAATCAGCCCCAGCATTTT.

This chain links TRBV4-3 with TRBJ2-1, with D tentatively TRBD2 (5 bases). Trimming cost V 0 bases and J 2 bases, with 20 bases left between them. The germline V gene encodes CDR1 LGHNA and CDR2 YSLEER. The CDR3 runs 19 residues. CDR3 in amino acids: CASSQDQSAERLTYNEQFF. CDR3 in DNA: TGCGCCAGCAGCCAAGATCAATCCGCCGAGCGGCTAACCTACAATGAGCAGTTCTTC.

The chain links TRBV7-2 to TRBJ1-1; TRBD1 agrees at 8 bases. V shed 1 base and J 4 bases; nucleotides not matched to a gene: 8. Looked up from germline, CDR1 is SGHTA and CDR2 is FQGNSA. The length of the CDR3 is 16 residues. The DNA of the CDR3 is TGTGCCAGCAGCTTAGTAGACGGACAGGGTAGCACTGAAGCTTTCTTT. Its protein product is CASSLVDGQGSTEAFF.

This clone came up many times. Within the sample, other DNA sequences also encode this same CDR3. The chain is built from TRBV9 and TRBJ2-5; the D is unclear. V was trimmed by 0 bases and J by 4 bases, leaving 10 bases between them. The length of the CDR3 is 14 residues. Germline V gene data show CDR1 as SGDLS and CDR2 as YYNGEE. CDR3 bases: TGTGCCAGCAGCGTAGGGCAGGCCGGAGAGACCCAGTACTTC. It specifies CASSVGQAGETQYF. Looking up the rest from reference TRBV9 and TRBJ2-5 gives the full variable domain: DSGVTQTPKHLITATGQRVTLRCSPRSGDLSVYWYQQSLDQGLQFLIQYYNGEERAKGNILERFSAQQFPDLHSELNLSSLELGDSALYFCASSVGQAGETQYFGPGTRLLVL.

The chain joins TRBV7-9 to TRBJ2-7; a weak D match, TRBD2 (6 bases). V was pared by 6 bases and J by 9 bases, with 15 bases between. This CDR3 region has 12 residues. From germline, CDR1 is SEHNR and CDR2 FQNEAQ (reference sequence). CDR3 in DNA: TGTGCCAGCAGATCAGGTGGAGCGGGGCAGTACTTC. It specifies CASRSGGAGQYF.

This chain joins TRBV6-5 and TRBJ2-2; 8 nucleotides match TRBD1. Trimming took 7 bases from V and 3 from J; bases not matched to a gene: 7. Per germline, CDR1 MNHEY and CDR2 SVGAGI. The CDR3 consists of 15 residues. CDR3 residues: CASKQQGGDTGELFF. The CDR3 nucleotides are TGTGCCAGCAAACAACAGGGGGGTGACACCGGGGAGCTGTTTTTT.

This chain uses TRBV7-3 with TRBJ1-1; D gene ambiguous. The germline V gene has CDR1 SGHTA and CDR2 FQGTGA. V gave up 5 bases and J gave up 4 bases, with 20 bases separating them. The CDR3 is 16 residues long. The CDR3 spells CASSPRATSMSTEAFF. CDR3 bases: TGTGCCAGCAGCCCGCGGGCTACCTCGATGAGCACTGAAGCTTTCTTT. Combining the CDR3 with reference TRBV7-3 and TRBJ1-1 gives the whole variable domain GAGVSQTPSNKVTEKGKYVELRCDPISGHTALYWYRQSLGQGPEFLIYFQGTGAADDSGLPNDRFFAVRPEGSVSTLKIQRTERGDSAVYLCASSPRATSMSTEAFFGQGTRLTVV.

The CDR3 reads CASRLEADSGNTIYF. As DNA, the CDR3 is TGTGCAAGTCGCTTAGAGGCGGACTCTGGAAACACCATATATTTT. J is TRBJ1-3 and V is TRBV12-2. TRBV12-2 is recorded as a pseudogene. The CDR3 loop spans 15 amino acids.

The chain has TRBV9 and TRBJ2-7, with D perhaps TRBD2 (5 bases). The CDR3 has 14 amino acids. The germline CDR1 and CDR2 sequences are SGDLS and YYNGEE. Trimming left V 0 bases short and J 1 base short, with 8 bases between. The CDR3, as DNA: TGTGCCAGCAGCGTAGGGGAGAATTCCTACGAGCAGTACTTC. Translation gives CASSVGENSYEQYF.

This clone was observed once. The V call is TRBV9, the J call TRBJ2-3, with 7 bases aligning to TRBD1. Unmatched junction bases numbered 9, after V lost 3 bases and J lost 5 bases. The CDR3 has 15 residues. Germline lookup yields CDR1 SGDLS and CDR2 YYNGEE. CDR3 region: CASSATSGTVDTQYF. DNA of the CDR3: TGTGCCAGCAGCGCAACTTCCGGGACAGTAGATACGCAGTATTTT.

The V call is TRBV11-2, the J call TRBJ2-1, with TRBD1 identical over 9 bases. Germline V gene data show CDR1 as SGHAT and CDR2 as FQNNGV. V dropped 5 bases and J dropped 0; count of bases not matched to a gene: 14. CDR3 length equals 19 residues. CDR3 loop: CASSLKHPGQGDSYNEQFF. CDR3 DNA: TGTGCCAGCAGCCTTAAACACCCGGGACAGGGTGACTCCTACAATGAGCAGTTCTTC.

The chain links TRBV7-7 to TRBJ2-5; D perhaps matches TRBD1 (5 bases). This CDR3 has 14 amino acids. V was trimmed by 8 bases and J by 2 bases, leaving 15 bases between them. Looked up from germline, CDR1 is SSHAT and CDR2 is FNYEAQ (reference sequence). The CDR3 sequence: CASGKQAKQETQYF. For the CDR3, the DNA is TGTGCCAGCGGGAAACAGGCGAAACAAGAGACCCAGTACTTC.

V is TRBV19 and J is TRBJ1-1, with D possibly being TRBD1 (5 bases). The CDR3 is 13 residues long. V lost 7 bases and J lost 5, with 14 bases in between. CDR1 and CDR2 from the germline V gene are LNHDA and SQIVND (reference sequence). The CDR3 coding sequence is TGTGCCAGTACCGTGTCACGGGGGACTGAAGCTTTCTTT. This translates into CASTVSRGTEAFF.

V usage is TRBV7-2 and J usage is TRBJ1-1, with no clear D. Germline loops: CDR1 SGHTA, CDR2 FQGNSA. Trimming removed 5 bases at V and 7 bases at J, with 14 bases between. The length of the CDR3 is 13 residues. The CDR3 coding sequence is TGTGCCAGCAGCGCGAACTACCCGTATGAAGCTTTCTTT. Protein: CASSANYPYEAFF.

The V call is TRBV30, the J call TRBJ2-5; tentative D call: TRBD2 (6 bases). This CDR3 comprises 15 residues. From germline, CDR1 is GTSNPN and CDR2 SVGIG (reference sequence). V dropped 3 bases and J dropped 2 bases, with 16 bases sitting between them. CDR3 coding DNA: TGTGCCTGGAGAGGCCGGGACTTTTTTCAAGAGACCCAGTACTTC. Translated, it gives CAWRGRDFFQETQYF.

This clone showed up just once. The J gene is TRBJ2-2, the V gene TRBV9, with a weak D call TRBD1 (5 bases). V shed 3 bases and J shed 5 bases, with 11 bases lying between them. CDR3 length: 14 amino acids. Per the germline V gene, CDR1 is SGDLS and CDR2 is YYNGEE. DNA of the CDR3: TGTGCCAGCAGCGCTAGGGGTCGAACCGGGGAGCTGTTTTTT. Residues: CASSARGRTGELFF.

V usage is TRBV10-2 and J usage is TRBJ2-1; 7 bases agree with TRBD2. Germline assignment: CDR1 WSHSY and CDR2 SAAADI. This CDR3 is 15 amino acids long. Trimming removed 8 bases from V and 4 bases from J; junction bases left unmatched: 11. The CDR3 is CASFGWASGYNEQFF. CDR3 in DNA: TGCGCCAGCTTTGGGTGGGCTAGCGGTTACAATGAGCAGTTCTTC.